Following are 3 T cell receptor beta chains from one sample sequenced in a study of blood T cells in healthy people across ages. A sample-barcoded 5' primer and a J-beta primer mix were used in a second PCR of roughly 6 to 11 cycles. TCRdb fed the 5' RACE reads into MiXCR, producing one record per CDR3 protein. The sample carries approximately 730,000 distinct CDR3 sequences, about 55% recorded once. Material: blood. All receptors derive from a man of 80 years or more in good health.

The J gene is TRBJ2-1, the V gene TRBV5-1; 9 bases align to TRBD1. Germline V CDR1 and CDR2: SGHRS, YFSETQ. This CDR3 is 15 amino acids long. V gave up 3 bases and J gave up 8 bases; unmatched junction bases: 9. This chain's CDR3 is CASSYTGGALDEQFF. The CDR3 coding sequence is TGCGCCAGCAGCTATACAGGGGGCGCTTTAGATGAGCAGTTCTTC.

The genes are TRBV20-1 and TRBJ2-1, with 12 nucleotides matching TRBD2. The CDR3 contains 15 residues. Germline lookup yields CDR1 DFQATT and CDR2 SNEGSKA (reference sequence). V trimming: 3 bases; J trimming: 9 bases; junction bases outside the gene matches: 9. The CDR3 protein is CSASALAGGSGEQFF. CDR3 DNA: TGCAGTGCTAGCGCACTAGCGGGAGGCAGCGGTGAGCAGTTCTTC.

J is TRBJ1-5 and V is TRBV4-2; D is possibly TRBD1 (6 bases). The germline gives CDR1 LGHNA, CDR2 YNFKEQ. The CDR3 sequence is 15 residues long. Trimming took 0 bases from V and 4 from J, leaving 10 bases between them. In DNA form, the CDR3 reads TGTGCCAGCAGCCAAGATTCGACAGGTAATCAGCCCCAGCATTTT. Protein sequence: CASSQDSTGNQPQHF.